Shown below are 23 T cell receptor beta chains from a single sample sequenced in a study of CD8+ T cells in alopecia areata. As for treatment: oral pan-JAK inhibitor, 5-10 mg twice daily. The sequencing template was cDNA reverse transcribed from extracted RNA. The table came from immunoSEQ multiplex PCR; TCRdb's copy has only in-frame clones and leaves some out. The sample lists approximately 150,000 clones, about 88% occurring once. The specimen was CD8+ T cells sorted from blood, collected at week 4, from a patient treated with tofacitinib. Receptor source: a human donor with alopecia areata.

Here the CDR3 reads CASSKGTFRAPRNLYQETQYF. DNA of the CDR3: TGTGCCAGCAGTAAAGGGACGTTTCGAGCTCCACGGAACTTGTACCAAGAGACCCAGTACTTC. The chain is built from TRBV6-1 and TRBJ2-5, with D perhaps assigned TRBD1 or TRBD2 (5 bases each). The germline V gene has CDR1 MNHNS and CDR2 SASEGT. This CDR3 spans 21 amino acids. V gave up 5 bases and J gave up 0 bases, with 31 bases separating them.

V is TRBV7-3 and J is TRBJ2-7; 7 bases agree with TRBD2. V lost 2 bases and J lost 2; bases outside the gene matches: 6. This CDR3 has 15 amino acids. Germline V CDR1 and CDR2: SGHTA, FQGTGA. The CDR3 is CASSLEAGVPYEQYF. CDR3 sequence (DNA): TGTGCCAGCAGCTTAGAGGCGGGAGTCCCCTACGAGCAGTACTTC.

The gene calls are TRBV19 and TRBJ1-1, with no clear D. CDR1 is LNHDA, CDR2 SQIVND, per germline (reference sequence). V was pared by 0 bases and J by 0 bases, with 8 bases between. The length of the CDR3 is 15 residues. The CDR3 here is CASSIDAGMNTEAFF. The CDR3 coding sequence is TGTGCCAGTAGTATAGATGCGGGAATGAACACTGAAGCTTTCTTT.

The chain joins TRBV29-1 to TRBJ2-5, with TRBD2 as a possible D gene (5 bases). Trimming took 3 bases from V and 5 from J, leaving 13 bases between them. CDR1 and CDR2 (germline): SQVTM, ANQGSEA. This CDR3 region has 13 residues. CDR3 residues: CSVDLDLRETQYF. CDR3 DNA: TGCAGCGTTGATTTGGACTTGAGGGAGACCCAGTACTTC.

The chain uses TRBV9 and TRBJ2-3; D is possibly TRBD2 (5 bases). This CDR3 spans 15 amino acids. Germline-derived CDR1 and CDR2 are SGDLS and YYNGEE. Trimming took 0 bases from V and 2 from J, leaving 10 bases between them. The CDR3 bases are TGTGCCAGCAGCGTAGGTCACGGGGTCACAGATACGCAGTATTTT. Amino acid sequence: CASSVGHGVTDTQYF.

The chain uses TRBV19 and TRBJ2-1; D gene unclear. This CDR3 comprises 12 residues. V dropped 1 base and J dropped 5 bases, with 3 bases sitting between them. Germline V gene sequence: CDR1 LNHDA, CDR2 SQIVND (reference sequence). The CDR3 reads CASSIGHNEQFF. CDR3 nucleotides: TGTGCCAGTAGTATAGGTCACAATGAGCAGTTCTTC.

The rearrangement joins TRBV27 to TRBJ2-7; 8 bases line up with TRBD1. The CDR3 sequence is 14 residues long. The germline V gene has CDR1 MNHEY and CDR2 SMNVEV (reference sequence). Trimming took 6 bases from V and 2 from J; bases not matched to a gene: 6. The CDR3 sequence: CASSHGTGTYEQYF. The CDR3 DNA sequence: TGTGCCAGCAGCCACGGGACAGGTACCTACGAGCAGTACTTC.

V gene TRBV27 combines with J gene TRBJ1-1; D is perhaps TRBD1 (6 bases). V shed 4 bases and J shed 0 bases, with 12 bases lying between them. Germline V CDR1 and CDR2: MNHEY, SMNVEV (reference sequence). The length of the CDR3 is 15 residues. CDR3 loop: CASSYNTGMNTEAFF. DNA of the CDR3: TGTGCCAGCAGTTACAATACAGGGATGAACACTGAAGCTTTCTTT.

The rearrangement links TRBV19 to TRBJ2-3, with TRBD1 matching over 8 bases. V shed 4 bases, J shed 4 bases, and the junction held 4 bases outside the gene matches. This CDR3 comprises 14 residues. CDR1 LNHDA and CDR2 SQIVND come from the germline V gene (reference sequence). DNA for the CDR3: TGTGCCAGTAGTAAGGACAGGGTGGCAGATACGCAGTATTTT. Residues: CASSKDRVADTQYF.

The chain couples TRBV4-1 to TRBJ2-3, with TRBD1 matching over 8 bases. Trimming took 0 bases from V and 5 from J; bases not matched to a gene: 1. Germline V gives CDR1 MGHRA, CDR2 YSYEKL. This CDR3 spans 14 amino acids. CDR3 protein: CASSQDRGQDTQYF. The CDR3, as DNA: TGCGCCAGCAGCCAAGACAGGGGGCAAGATACGCAGTATTTT.

This clone was counted a single time. The rearrangement uses TRBV9 and TRBJ2-3, with 12 bases aligning to TRBD1. The ends lost 4 bases at V and 9 bases at J; junction bases unmatched: 6. This CDR3 contains 14 residues. In germline, CDR1 is SGDLS, CDR2 YYNGEE. CDR3 loop: CASSLGTGGVTQYF. The CDR3 DNA reads as TGTGCCAGCAGCCTAGGGACAGGGGGCGTCACGCAGTATTTT. Full variable domain (rest looked up from reference TRBV9 and TRBJ2-3): DSGVTQTPKHLITATGQRVTLRCSPRSGDLSVYWYQQSLDQGLQFLIQYYNGEERAKGNILERFSAQQFPDLHSELNLSSLELGDSALYFCASSLGTGGVTQYFGPGTRLTVL.

CDR3 bases: TGTGCCAGCAGCTTAAAAGGGGGTGACTACGAGCAGTACTTC. Protein product: CASSLKGGDYEQYF. This rearrangement joins TRBV11-1 to TRBJ2-7; D might be TRBD1 (6 bases). V dropped 2 bases and J dropped 3 bases, with 11 bases sitting between them. Germline V gene lookup returns CDR1 SGHAT and CDR2 FQDESV (reference sequence). This CDR3 contains 14 residues.

The chain couples TRBV6-5 to TRBJ2-7, with D uncertain. The CDR3 has 14 residues. From germline, CDR1 is MNHEY and CDR2 SVGAGI. Trimming left V 2 bases short and J 0 bases short, with 8 bases between. Here the CDR3 DNA reads TGTGCCAGCAGTTACAATCCTAGCTCCTACGAGCAGTACTTC. Its protein is CASSYNPSSYEQYF.

The rearrangement uses TRBV19 and TRBJ1-1; D is unclear. The length of the CDR3 is 13 residues. Per germline, CDR1 LNHDA and CDR2 SQIVND (reference sequence). Trimming left V 3 bases short and J 2 bases short, with 7 bases between. CDR3 sequence: CASSIRGNTEAFF. The CDR3 nucleotides read TGTGCCAGTAGTATTCGGGGAAACACTGAAGCTTTCTTT.

This chain links TRBV4-1 with TRBJ2-7; 8 bases are a match to TRBD2. After removal of 0 bases from V and 5 bases from J, the junction contained 6 bases not matched to a gene. The CDR3 is 15 residues long. Per germline, CDR1 MGHRA and CDR2 YSYEKL. CDR3 region: CASSQESGGLHEQYF. In nucleotides, the CDR3 is TGCGCCAGCAGCCAAGAGTCGGGGGGGCTCCACGAGCAGTACTTC.

The V and J genes are TRBV27 and TRBJ2-6; D not resolved. CDR3 length: 14 residues. V lost 3 bases, J lost 2 bases, and 5 bases lay in between. Germline-derived CDR1 and CDR2 are MNHEY and SMNVEV (reference sequence). Here the CDR3 reads CASSFFAGANVLTF. CDR3 in DNA: TGTGCCAGCAGTTTCTTCGCTGGGGCCAACGTCCTGACTTTC.

V is TRBV29-1 and J is TRBJ2-7, with 9 bases lining up with TRBD1. There are 11 residues in the CDR3. Germline-derived CDR1 and CDR2 are SQVTM and ANQGSEA. The ends lost 3 bases at V and 6 bases at J; junction bases unmatched: 0. Written as DNA, the CDR3 is TGCAGCGTTGAGGGACAGGGCGAGCAGTACTTC. Translating it yields CSVEGQGEQYF.

The J gene is TRBJ2-5, the V gene TRBV7-8; D remains ambiguous. Trimming took 0 bases from V and 4 from J, leaving 12 bases between them. CDR1 is SGHVS, CDR2 FQNEAQ, per germline. The CDR3 covers 15 residues. DNA of the CDR3: TGTGCCAGCAGCTTAGCGGTGATGGCTTCAGAGACCCAGTACTTC. This codes for CASSLAVMASETQYF.

V is TRBV2 and J is TRBJ1-5, with 7 bases identical to TRBD1. Germline loops: CDR1 SNHLY, CDR2 FYNNEI. V was clipped by 0 bases and J by 5 bases; unmatched bases: 10. The CDR3 totals 17 residues. The CDR3 here is CASSEALLGQKDQPQHF. CDR3 in DNA: TGTGCCAGCAGTGAAGCGCTTCTGGGACAGAAAGATCAGCCCCAGCATTTT. Variable domain in full (rest from reference TRBV2 and TRBJ1-5): EPEVTQTPSHQVTQMGQEVILRCVPISNHLYFYWYRQILGQKVEFLVSFYNNEISEKSEIFDDQFSVERPDGSNFTLKIRSTKLEDSAMYFCASSEALLGQKDQPQHFGDGTRLSIL.

The J gene is TRBJ1-1, the V gene TRBV4-1, with 7 nucleotides matching TRBD1. The germline V gene encodes CDR1 MGHRA and CDR2 YSYEKL. The CDR3 is made up of 15 amino acids. The junction had 3 bases not matched to a gene; V was cut back by 2 bases and J by 0 bases. CDR3 residues: CASSQTGQMNTEAFF. CDR3 DNA sequence: TGCGCCAGCAGCCAAACGGGACAGATGAACACTGAAGCTTTCTTT.

A word on this clone: At one boundary the junction diverges from the germline segment, which might be a read error. The chain combines TRBV29-1 with TRBJ2-7; D possibly corresponds to TRBD2 (6 bases). There are 15 residues in the CDR3. Germline CDR1 is SQVTM and CDR2 is ANQGSEA. The CDR3 nucleotides are TGCAGCGTTGAACCTGATGGGGGACTCTCCCACGAGCAGTACTTC. It specifies CSVEPDGGLSHEQYF.

The table lists this clone with a few counts. The chain uses TRBV11-2 and TRBJ1-1, with 7 bases aligning to TRBD1. V lost 2 bases to trimming and J lost 0 bases; unmatched junction nucleotides: 9. From germline, CDR1 is SGHAT and CDR2 FQNNGV. The CDR3 runs 17 residues. CDR3 bases: TGTGCCAGCAGCTTACCACGTATTGGACAGGTGAACACTGAAGCTTTCTTT. It encodes CASSLPRIGQVNTEAFF.

CDR3 in DNA: TGCAGTGGGGCTAGCGGGGGCAATGAGCAGTTCTTC. Translation: CSGASGGNEQFF. The chain recombines TRBV29-1 with TRBJ2-1; 10 nucleotides match TRBD2. The CDR3 runs to 12 residues. Germline V lookup: CDR1 SQVTM, CDR2 ANQGSEA.